Listed here are 13 T cell receptor beta chains from one sample, sequenced in a study of shared clonotypes between healthy human individuals. Measured with immunoSEQ multiplex PCR; TCRdb has only the in-frame clones, and not every one. Of about 2.4 million clones listed, roughly 93% are singletons. Sequenced: naive CD4+ T cells from PBMCs. Subset given: CD45RA+ positively selected. These receptors originate from a man aged 18-30 years in good health. Some clones in this sample may be carry-over from other donors' samples.

This chain joins TRBV6-1 and TRBJ1-1; TRBD1 is a possible D gene (5 bases). Trimming left V 6 bases short and J 5 bases short, with 19 bases between. This CDR3 is 15 amino acids long. Germline CDR1 and CDR2: MNHNS and SASEGT. For the CDR3, the DNA is TGTGCCAGCAGGGAAAGACAGAGCCTGGGAACTGAAGCTTTCTTT. This sequence encodes CASRERQSLGTEAFF.

V gene TRBV6-5 combines with J gene TRBJ2-3, with D tentatively TRBD2 (5 bases). Per germline, CDR1 MNHEY and CDR2 SVGAGI. Trimming shortened V by 4 bases and J by 0 bases, and 11 bases separated the two germline ends. CDR3 size: 15 residues. The CDR3 here is CASSSYRTSTDTQYF. The CDR3 DNA follows: TGTGCCAGCAGTTCCTATCGGACTAGCACAGATACGCAGTATTTT.

This chain links TRBV2 with TRBJ2-1; 8 positions match TRBD1. Germline CDR1 reads SNHLY; CDR2 reads FYNNEI. The V segment lost 7 bases and the J segment 13 bases; nucleotides outside the gene matches: 12. This CDR3 has 13 residues. The DNA for the CDR3 is TGTGCCAGCACTATCGTGGACAGGGTGAATCAGTTCTTC. Encoded protein: CASTIVDRVNQFF.

Only one count was recorded for this clone. The chain combines TRBV19 with TRBJ2-1; D is uncertain. Germline loops: CDR1 LNHDA, CDR2 SQIVND (reference sequence). The germline V and J ends were trimmed by 6 bases and 6 bases, with 18 bases remaining between them. This CDR3 comprises 15 residues. The CDR3 sequence is CASREMTGASNEQFF. The CDR3 DNA is TGTGCCAGTAGAGAGATGACTGGAGCCAGCAATGAGCAGTTCTTC.

V and J are TRBV6-1 and TRBJ1-5; D perhaps matches TRBD1 (5 bases). V dropped 2 bases and J dropped 7 bases, with 15 bases sitting between them. The CDR3 has 15 amino acids. Germline V gives CDR1 MNHNS, CDR2 SASEGT. CDR3 loop: CASSELAGSGQPQHF. The CDR3 nucleotides are TGTGCCAGCAGTGAACTAGCAGGGTCCGGGCAGCCCCAGCATTTT.

Here the CDR3 DNA reads TGTGCCAGCAGTTTGACTCGGACTAGCGTCTACGAGCAGTACTTC. Protein sequence: CASSLTRTSVYEQYF. The rearrangement joins TRBV6-5 to TRBJ2-7; 9 bases line up with TRBD2. The CDR3 has 15 amino acids. Trimming took 4 bases from V and 3 from J; bases not matched to a gene: 7. The germline CDR1 and CDR2 sequences are MNHEY and SVGAGI.

This chain links TRBV6-5 with TRBJ1-4; the D gene is possibly TRBD1 (6 bases). Germline values: CDR1 MNHEY, CDR2 SVGAGI. The CDR3 is 14 residues long. Deletions cut 6 bases from V and 8 bases from J, with 16 bases between. The chain's CDR3 is CASRPRGGSEKLFF. In nucleotides, the CDR3 is TGTGCCAGCAGGCCAAGGGGGGGGAGCGAAAAACTGTTTTTT.

The chain carries TRBV6-1 and TRBJ2-1, with D possibly being TRBD2 (5 bases). Germline values: CDR1 MNHNS, CDR2 SASEGT. The CDR3 runs to 12 residues. V was trimmed by 7 bases and J by 16 bases, leaving 20 bases between them. CDR3 coding DNA: TGTGCCAGCAACACAACCCCTGGACTCGGCTTCTTC. This encodes CASNTTPGLGFF.

The V gene is TRBV6-5, the J gene TRBJ2-3; maybe TRBD2 (5 bases). Trimming pared 2 bases from V and 1 base from J, leaving 10 bases between. The CDR3 loop spans 15 amino acids. The germline V gene encodes CDR1 MNHEY and CDR2 SVGAGI. CDR3 nucleotide sequence: TGTGCCAGCAGTTACGAGGCGCGGGGCACAGATACGCAGTATTTT. This gives the protein CASSYEARGTDTQYF.

The gene calls are TRBV5-1 and TRBJ2-5; 11 nucleotides line up with TRBD2. CDR1 and CDR2 (germline): SGHRS, YFSETQ. V shed 0 bases, J shed 2 bases, and the junction held 6 bases outside the gene matches. The CDR3 loop spans 17 amino acids. In DNA, the CDR3 is TGCGCCAGCAGCTTGGGGGGACTAGCGGCGCTTCAAGAGACCCAGTACTTC. Protein: CASSLGGLAALQETQYF.

The chain couples TRBV6-6 to TRBJ1-6; D call uncertain. The CDR3 loop spans 13 amino acids. Germline-derived CDR1 and CDR2 are MNHNY and SVGAGI (reference sequence). The V gene lost 6 bases and the J gene lost 4 bases, with 7 bases spanning the gap. The CDR3 sequence is CASSPGYNSPLHF. CDR3 sequence (DNA): TGTGCCAGCAGCCCCGGTTATAATTCACCCCTCCACTTT.

V usage is TRBV28 and J usage is TRBJ2-7, with 8 nucleotides matching TRBD1. The germline V gene has CDR1 MDHEN and CDR2 SYDVKM. The CDR3 is made up of 15 amino acids. V was pared by 6 bases and J by 1 base, with 8 bases of the junction left unmatched. The CDR3 loop is CASRSGGANSYEQYF. CDR3 DNA sequence: TGTGCCAGCAGATCAGGGGGCGCGAATTCCTACGAGCAGTACTTC.

The sample holds one count of this clone. The chain links TRBV28 to TRBJ2-7; D remains ambiguous. Germline V gives CDR1 MDHEN, CDR2 SYDVKM. Trimming removed 1 base from V and 7 bases from J, with 8 bases in between. The CDR3 loop spans 12 amino acids. The CDR3 loop reads CASSLSGLEQYF. The DNA of the CDR3 is TGTGCCAGCAGTTTATCAGGTCTGGAGCAGTACTTC.